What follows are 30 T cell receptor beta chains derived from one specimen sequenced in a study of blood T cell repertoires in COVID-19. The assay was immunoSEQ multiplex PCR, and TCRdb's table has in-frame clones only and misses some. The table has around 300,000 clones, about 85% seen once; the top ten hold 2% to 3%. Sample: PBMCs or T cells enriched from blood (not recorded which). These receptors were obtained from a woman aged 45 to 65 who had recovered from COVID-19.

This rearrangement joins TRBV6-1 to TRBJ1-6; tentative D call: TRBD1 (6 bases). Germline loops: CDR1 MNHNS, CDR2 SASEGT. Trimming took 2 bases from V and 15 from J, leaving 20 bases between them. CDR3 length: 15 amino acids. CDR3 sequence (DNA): TGTGCCAGCAGTGAACGAGGGGGTCGCCAGGGAGTCCTCCACTTT. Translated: CASSERGGRQGVLHF.

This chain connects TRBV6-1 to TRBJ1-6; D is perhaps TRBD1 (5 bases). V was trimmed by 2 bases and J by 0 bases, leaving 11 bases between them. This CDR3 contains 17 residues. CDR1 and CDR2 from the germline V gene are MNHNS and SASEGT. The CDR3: CASSESTEHSYNSPLHF. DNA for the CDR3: TGTGCCAGCAGTGAATCGACAGAGCACTCCTATAATTCACCCCTCCACTTT.

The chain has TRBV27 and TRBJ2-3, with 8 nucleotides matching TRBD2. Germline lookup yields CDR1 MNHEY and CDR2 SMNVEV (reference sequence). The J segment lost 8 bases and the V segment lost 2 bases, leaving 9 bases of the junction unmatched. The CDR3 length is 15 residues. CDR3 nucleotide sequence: TGTGCCAGCAGTTTAGCGGGAGGAGGGTGGGGTACGCAGTATTTT. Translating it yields CASSLAGGGWGTQYF.

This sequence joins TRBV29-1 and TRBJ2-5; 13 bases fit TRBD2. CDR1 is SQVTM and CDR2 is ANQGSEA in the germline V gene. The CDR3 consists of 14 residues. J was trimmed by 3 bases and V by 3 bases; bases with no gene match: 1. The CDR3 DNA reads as TGCAGCGTTGACGGACTAGCGGGAGAAGAGACCCAGTACTTC. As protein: CSVDGLAGEETQYF.

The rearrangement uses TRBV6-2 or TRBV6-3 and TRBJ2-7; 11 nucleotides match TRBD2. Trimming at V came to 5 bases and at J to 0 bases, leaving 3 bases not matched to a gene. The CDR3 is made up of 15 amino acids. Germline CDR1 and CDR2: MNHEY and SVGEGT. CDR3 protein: CASSSGTSGSYEQYF. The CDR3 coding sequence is TGTGCCAGCAGTAGTGGGACTAGCGGCTCCTACGAGCAGTACTTC.

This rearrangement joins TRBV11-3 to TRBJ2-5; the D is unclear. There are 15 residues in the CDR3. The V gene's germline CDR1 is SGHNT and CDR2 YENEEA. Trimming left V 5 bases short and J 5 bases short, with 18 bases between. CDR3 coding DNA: TGTGCCAGCAGCATACGAGGTGGCCCGAGCGAGACCCAGTACTTC. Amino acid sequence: CASSIRGGPSETQYF.

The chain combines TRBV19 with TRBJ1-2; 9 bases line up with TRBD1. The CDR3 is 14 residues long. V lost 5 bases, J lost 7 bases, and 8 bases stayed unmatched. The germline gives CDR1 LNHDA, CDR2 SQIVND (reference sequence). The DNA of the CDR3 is TGTGCCAGTAGTTTGCCGGGACAGGGTTCTGGCTACACCTTC. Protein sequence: CASSLPGQGSGYTF.

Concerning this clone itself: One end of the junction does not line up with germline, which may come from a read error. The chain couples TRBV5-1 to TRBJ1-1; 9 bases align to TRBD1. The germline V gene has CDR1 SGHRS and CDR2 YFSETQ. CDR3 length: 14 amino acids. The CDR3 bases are TGCGCCAGCAGCTTGGACGGGACAGGGCGCCAGGCCAAGTTT. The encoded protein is CASSLDGTGRQAKF.

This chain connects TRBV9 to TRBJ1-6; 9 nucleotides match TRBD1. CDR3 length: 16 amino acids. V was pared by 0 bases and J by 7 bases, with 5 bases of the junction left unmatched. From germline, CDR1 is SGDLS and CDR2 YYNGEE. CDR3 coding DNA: TGTGCCAGCAGCGTAGGGACAGGGGCATTAAATTCACCCCTCCACTTT. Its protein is CASSVGTGALNSPLHF. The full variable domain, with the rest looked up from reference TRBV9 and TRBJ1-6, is DSGVTQTPKHLITATGQRVTLRCSPRSGDLSVYWYQQSLDQGLQFLIQYYNGEERAKGNILERFSAQQFPDLHSELNLSSLELGDSALYFCASSVGTGALNSPLHFGNGTRLTVT.

The CDR3 DNA sequence: TGTGCCAGCAGTGCCCTCAGGGGGCTTGCCGGGGAGCTGTTTTTT. Encoded protein: CASSALRGLAGELFF. J is TRBJ2-2 and V is TRBV2; 8 bases are shared with TRBD1. The J segment lost 6 bases and the V segment lost 4 bases, leaving 7 bases of the junction unmatched. The V gene's germline CDR1 is SNHLY and CDR2 FYNNEI. This CDR3 is 15 amino acids long. Filled out from reference TRBV2 and TRBJ2-2, the complete variable domain reads EPEVTQTPSHQVTQMGQEVILRCVPISNHLYFYWYRQILGQKVEFLVSFYNNEISEKSEIFDDQFSVERPDGSNFTLKIRSTKLEDSAMYFCASSALRGLAGELFFGEGSRLTVL.

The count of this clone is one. This chain's CDR3 is CASSLGQGSGNTIYF. CDR3 in DNA: TGTGCCAGCAGCTTGGGGCAGGGCAGTGGAAACACCATATATTTT. The chain recombines TRBV7-9 with TRBJ1-3; a weak D match, TRBD1 (5 bases). The CDR3 is 15 residues long. With 3 bases removed from V and 3 bases from J, the gap between germline ends came to 12 bases. Germline values: CDR1 SEHNR, CDR2 FQNEAQ (reference sequence). The full variable domain, its missing parts supplied by reference TRBV7-9 and TRBJ1-3, is DTGVSQNPRHKITKRGQNVTFRCDPISEHNRLYWYRQTLGQGPEFLTYFQNEAQLEKSRLLSDRFSAERPKGSFSTLEIQRTEQGDSAMYLCASSLGQGSGNTIYFGEGSWLTVV.

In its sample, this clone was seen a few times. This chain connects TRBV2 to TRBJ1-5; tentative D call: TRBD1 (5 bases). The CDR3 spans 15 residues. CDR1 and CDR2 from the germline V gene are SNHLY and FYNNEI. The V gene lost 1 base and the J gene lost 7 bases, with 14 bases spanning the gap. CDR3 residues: CASSEGVGGGQPQHF. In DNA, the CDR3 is TGTGCCAGCAGTGAAGGGGTCGGGGGAGGACAGCCCCAGCATTTT.

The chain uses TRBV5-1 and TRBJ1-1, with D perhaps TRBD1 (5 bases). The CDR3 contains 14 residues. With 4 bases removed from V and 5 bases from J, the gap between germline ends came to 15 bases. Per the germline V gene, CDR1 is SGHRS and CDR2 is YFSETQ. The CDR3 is CASSASGTRTEAFF. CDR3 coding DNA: TGCGCCAGCAGCGCTTCCGGGACTCGGACTGAAGCTTTCTTT.

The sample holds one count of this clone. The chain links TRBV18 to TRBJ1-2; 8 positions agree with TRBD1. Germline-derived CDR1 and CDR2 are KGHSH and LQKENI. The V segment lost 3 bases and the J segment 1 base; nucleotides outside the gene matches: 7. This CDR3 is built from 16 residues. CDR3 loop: CASSPSGGLNNYGYTF. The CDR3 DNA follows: TGTGCCAGCTCACCTTCAGGGGGCCTCAATAACTATGGCTACACCTTC.

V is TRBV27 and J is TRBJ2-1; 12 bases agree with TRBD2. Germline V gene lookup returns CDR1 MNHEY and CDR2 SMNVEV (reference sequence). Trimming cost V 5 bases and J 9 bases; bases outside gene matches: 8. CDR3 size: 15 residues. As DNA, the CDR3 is TGTGCCAGCAGTCCTCTAGCGGGAGGGGGGGGTGAGCAGTTCTTC. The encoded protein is CASSPLAGGGGEQFF.

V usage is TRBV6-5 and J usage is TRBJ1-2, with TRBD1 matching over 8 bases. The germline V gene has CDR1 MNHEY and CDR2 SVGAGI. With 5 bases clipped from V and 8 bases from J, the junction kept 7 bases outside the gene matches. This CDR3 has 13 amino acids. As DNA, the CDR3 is TGTGCCAGCAGTCTCGGGACAGGCCACGGCTACACCTTC. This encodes CASSLGTGHGYTF.

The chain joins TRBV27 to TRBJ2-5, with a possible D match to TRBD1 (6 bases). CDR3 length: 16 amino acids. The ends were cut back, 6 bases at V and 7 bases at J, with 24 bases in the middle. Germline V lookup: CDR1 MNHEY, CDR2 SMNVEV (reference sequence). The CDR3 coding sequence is TGTGCCAGCAGCCGTAACCATAAACAGGGATGGGTGACCCAGTACTTC. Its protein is CASSRNHKQGWVTQYF.

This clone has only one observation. In DNA form, the CDR3 reads TGTGCCAGCAGCTTAGATGGAACTACGGATGGCTACACCTTC. Translated, it gives CASSLDGTTDGYTF. The chain has TRBV7-2 and TRBJ1-2; D unresolved. Trimming took off 1 base at V and 6 bases at J, with 12 bases between the two ends. The CDR3 extends over 14 amino acids. The germline CDR1 and CDR2 sequences are SGHTA and FQGNSA.

The CDR3 coding sequence is TGTGCCAGCAGTCCCGGCTGGGTACAGGGAAGCTACAATGAGCAGTTCTTC. Its translation is CASSPGWVQGSYNEQFF. The gene calls are TRBV28 and TRBJ2-1; weak D call: TRBD1 (6 bases). V lost 5 bases and J 3 bases, leaving 20 bases between the germline ends. The CDR3 has 17 residues. From germline, CDR1 is MDHEN and CDR2 SYDVKM.

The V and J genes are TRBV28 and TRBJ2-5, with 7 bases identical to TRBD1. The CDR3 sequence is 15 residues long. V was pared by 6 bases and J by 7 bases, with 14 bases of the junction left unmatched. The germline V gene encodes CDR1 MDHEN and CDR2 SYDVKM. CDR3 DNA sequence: TGTGCCAGCAGATCCCCGAACAGGGGTTTCGGGACCCAGTACTTC. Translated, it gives CASRSPNRGFGTQYF.

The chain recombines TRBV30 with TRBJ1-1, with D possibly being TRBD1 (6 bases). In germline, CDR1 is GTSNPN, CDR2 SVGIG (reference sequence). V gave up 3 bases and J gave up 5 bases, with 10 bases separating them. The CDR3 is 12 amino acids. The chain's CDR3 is CAWSQGWTEAFF. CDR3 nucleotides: TGTGCCTGGAGCCAGGGGTGGACTGAAGCTTTCTTT.

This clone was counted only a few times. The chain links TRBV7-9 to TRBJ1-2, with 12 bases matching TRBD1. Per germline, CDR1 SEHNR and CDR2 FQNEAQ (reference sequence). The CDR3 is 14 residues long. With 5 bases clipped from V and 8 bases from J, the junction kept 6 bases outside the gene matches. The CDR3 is CASSPGQGARGYTF. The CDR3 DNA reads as TGTGCCAGCAGCCCGGGACAGGGGGCGCGCGGCTACACCTTC.

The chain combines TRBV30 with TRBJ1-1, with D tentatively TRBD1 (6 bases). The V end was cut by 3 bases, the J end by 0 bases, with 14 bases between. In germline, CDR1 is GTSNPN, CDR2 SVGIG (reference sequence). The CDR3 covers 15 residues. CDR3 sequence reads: CAWRPFRGLNTEAFF. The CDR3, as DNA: TGTGCCTGGAGACCATTCAGGGGATTGAACACTGAAGCTTTCTTT.

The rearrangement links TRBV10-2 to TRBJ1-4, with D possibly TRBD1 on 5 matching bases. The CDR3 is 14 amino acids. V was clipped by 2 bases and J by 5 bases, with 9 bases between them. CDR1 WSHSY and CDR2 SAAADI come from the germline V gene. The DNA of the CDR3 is TGCGCCAGCAGTGAGAACGGGGGAAATGAAAAACTGTTTTTT. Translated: CASSENGGNEKLFF.

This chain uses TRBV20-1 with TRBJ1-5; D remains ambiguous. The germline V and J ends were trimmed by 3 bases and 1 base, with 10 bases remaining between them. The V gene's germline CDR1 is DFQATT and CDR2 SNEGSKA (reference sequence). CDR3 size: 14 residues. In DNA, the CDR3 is TGCAGTGCTAGTTCAGGTGGGAGCAATCAGCCCCAGCATTTT. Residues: CSASSGGSNQPQHF.

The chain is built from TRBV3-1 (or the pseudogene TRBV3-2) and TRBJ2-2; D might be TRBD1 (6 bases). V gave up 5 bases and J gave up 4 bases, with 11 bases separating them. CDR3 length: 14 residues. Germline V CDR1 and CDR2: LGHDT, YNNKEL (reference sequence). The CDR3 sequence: CASSSGVGTGELFF. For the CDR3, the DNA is TGTGCCAGCAGCTCAGGGGTTGGCACCGGGGAGCTGTTTTTT.

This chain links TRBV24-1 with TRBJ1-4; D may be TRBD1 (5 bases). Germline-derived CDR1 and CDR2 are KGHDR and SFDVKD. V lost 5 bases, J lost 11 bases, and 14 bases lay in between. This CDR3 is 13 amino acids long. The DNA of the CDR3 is TGTGCCACCAGTGCTCAGGGTTCGCGGAAACTGTTTTTT. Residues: CATSAQGSRKLFF.

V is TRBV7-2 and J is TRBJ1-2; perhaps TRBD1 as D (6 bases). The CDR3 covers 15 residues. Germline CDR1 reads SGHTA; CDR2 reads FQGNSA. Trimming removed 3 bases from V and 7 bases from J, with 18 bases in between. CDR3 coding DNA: TGTGCCAGCAGCTTGGGAGAGGGCTTAGGGGGTGGCTACACCTTC. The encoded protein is CASSLGEGLGGGYTF.

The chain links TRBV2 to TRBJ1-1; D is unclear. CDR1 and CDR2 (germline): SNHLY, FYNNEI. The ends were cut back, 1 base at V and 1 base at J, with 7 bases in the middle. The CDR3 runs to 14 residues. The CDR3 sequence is CASSEDLTNTEAFF. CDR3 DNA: TGTGCCAGCAGTGAAGACCTAACGAACACTGAAGCTTTCTTT. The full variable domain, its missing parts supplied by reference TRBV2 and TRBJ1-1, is EPEVTQTPSHQVTQMGQEVILRCVPISNHLYFYWYRQILGQKVEFLVSFYNNEISEKSEIFDDQFSVERPDGSNFTLKIRSTKLEDSAMYFCASSEDLTNTEAFFGQGTRLTVV.

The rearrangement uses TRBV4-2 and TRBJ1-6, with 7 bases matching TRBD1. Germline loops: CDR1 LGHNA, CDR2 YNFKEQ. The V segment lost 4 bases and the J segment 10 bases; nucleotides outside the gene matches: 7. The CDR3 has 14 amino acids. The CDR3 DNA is TGTGCCAGCAGCCTGACAGGGTCAGGCTCACCCCTCCACTTT. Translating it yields CASSLTGSGSPLHF.